This T cell receptor (beta chain) was identified during a study of lymphopenia after photon versus proton radiotherapy. General study points: Oligoclonal CD8+ Temra expansion after nadir drove photon patients' diversity drop. Photon-treated patients lost naive T cells and TCR diversity; proton-treated stayed stable.

Assay used: immunoSEQ multiplex PCR; TCRdb lists only in-frame clones, some missing. Of about 35,000 clones listed, 90% to 95% were seen once; the top ten hold 12% to 15%. To note about this clone: The antigen remains unidentified.

The sample here was peripheral blood, taken from a patient treated with photon-based radiotherapy. This sequence originates from a man in his sixties with cholangiocarcinoma.

Written as DNA, the CDR3 is TGTGCCAGCAGCTACCCTTGGGGACAGGGTCCCTACGAGCAGTACTTC. It is translated as CASSYPWGQGPYEQYF. The chain is built from TRBV11-2 and TRBJ2-7; 9 bases align to TRBD1. Per the germline V gene, CDR1 is SGHAT and CDR2 is FQNNGV. The J segment lost 2 bases and the V segment lost 4 bases, leaving 9 bases of the junction unmatched. The length of the CDR3 is 16 residues.